The 8 T cell receptor beta chains presented below share a single source sample, sequenced in a study of vaccination and CD4 T cells after COVID-19. Their cognate antigens are unknown. Sample treatment: roughly ten-day PBMC culture with coronavirus spike peptide pools or control peptides (ViraFEST assay). Oncomine TCR Beta short-read sequencing was applied to DNA from cultured CD4+ T cells. Via MiXCR, TCRdb re-called the PCR reads, giving one row per CDR3 protein. The repertoire holds some 13,000 distinct CDR3 sequences, with approximately 35% as singletons. Sequenced input: CD4+ T cells from blood, cultured in vitro. The receptors here all came from a human donor who had recovered from COVID-19.

The chain links TRBV19 to TRBJ2-1; the D is unclear. Germline loops: CDR1 LNHDA, CDR2 SQIVND (reference sequence). The CDR3 contains 13 residues. Trimming took off 4 bases at V and 1 base at J, with 5 bases between the two ends. The CDR3 DNA sequence: TGTGCCAGTAGTACCGCTTCCTACAATGAGCAGTTCTTC. It codes for CASSTASYNEQFF. Full variable domain (remainder filled in from reference TRBV19 and TRBJ2-1): DGGITQSPKYLFRKEGQNVTLSCEQNLNHDAMYWYRQDPGQGLRLIYYSQIVNDFQKGDIAEGYSVSREKKESFPLTVTSAQKNPTAFYLCASSTASYNEQFFGPGTRLTVL.

CDR3 sequence: CASSSGQGRGNYEQYF. The DNA of the CDR3 is TGTGCCAGCAGCTCCGGACAGGGCCGTGGAAACTACGAGCAGTACTTC. The V gene is TRBV7-2, the J gene TRBJ2-7; 8 bases fit TRBD1. CDR1 and CDR2 (germline): SGHTA, FQGNSA. This CDR3 region has 16 residues. Germline trimming cut 4 bases from V and 3 bases from J; bases unmatched to any gene: 11.

The chain couples TRBV30 to TRBJ1-4; D remains unclear. The germline gives CDR1 GTSNPN, CDR2 SVGIG (reference sequence). The CDR3 sequence is 15 residues long. The V end lost 2 bases, the J end lost 5 bases, and 15 bases lay between the germline ends. The CDR3 protein is CAWSPPDAGNEKLFF. In DNA form, the CDR3 reads TGTGCCTGGAGTCCTCCTGATGCCGGGAATGAAAAACTGTTTTTT.

The rearrangement links TRBV5-1 to TRBJ1-3, with D tentatively TRBD1 (6 bases). CDR3 length: 14 residues. CDR1 is SGHRS, CDR2 YFSETQ, per germline. V was shortened by 0 bases and J by 8 bases, with 12 bases between the two germline ends. CDR3 amino acids: CASSLAPGADTIYF. CDR3 DNA sequence: TGCGCCAGCAGCTTGGCCCCAGGGGCGGACACCATATATTTT.

This chain uses TRBV6-5 with TRBJ1-2; no firm D call. V was pared by 4 bases and J by 4 bases, with 16 bases between. The CDR3 totals 15 residues. Germline lookup yields CDR1 MNHEY and CDR2 SVGAGI. CDR3 DNA sequence: TGTGCCAGCAGTTCACAACCGGATCCCGGCTATGGCTACACCTTC. It encodes CASSSQPDPGYGYTF.

This clonotype showed up just a few times. The V and J genes are TRBV20-1 and TRBJ2-3; 7 positions agree with TRBD2. Germline trimming cut 0 bases from V and 2 bases from J; bases unmatched to any gene: 17. Germline CDR1 is DFQATT and CDR2 is SNEGSKA (reference sequence). The CDR3 runs to 19 residues. The CDR3 sequence is CSARDPPGGPGGPTDTQYF. For the CDR3, the DNA is TGCAGTGCTAGAGATCCCCCGGGAGGCCCGGGTGGTCCCACAGATACGCAGTATTTT.

The chain combines TRBV7-8 with TRBJ1-1; D is perhaps TRBD1 (6 bases). Trimming took off 1 base at V and 3 bases at J, with 12 bases between the two ends. The CDR3 spans 15 residues. The V gene's germline CDR1 is SGHVS and CDR2 FQNEAQ. The CDR3 spells CASSLVGRGDTEAFF. The CDR3 region has the DNA TGTGCCAGCAGCTTAGTGGGCAGGGGAGACACTGAAGCTTTCTTT.

This chain joins TRBV7-9 and TRBJ2-5; D might be TRBD2 (6 bases). Looked up from germline, CDR1 is SEHNR and CDR2 is FQNEAQ (reference sequence). This CDR3 is 15 amino acids long. Trimming cost V 1 base and J 2 bases, with 11 bases left between them. The CDR3 region has the DNA TGTGCCAGCAGCTTAGGGGGTAGCGGTCAAGAGACCCAGTACTTC. Residues: CASSLGGSGQETQYF.